This T cell receptor (beta chain) was recovered during a study of cytomegalovirus exposure and HLA in healthy donors. Looking at the study overall: Findings of an earlier analysis included roughly 110 million unique TCR beta sequences from 190 million or so T cells. Findings and caveats of the study: Association of a missense DCLRE1C variant with TCR beta V- and J-gene trimming was reported in a later analysis. Cytomegalovirus status was reportedly diagnosed by the classifier with high specificity and sensitivity.

The germline V gene encodes CDR1 LNHDA and CDR2 SQIVND (reference sequence). The V end was cut by 3 bases, the J end by 0 bases, with 8 bases between. The CDR3 runs to 14 residues. The PCR used 60 Vbeta and 13 Jbeta primers. The repertoire was sequenced with immunoSEQ multiplex PCR; TCRdb's copy has only in-frame clones and lacks some. The sample lists fewer than 200,000 clones; approximately 80% were seen once. Turning to this clone: Its antigen remains unidentified.

This chain links TRBV19 with TRBJ1-1, with D possibly TRBD1 on 5 matching bases. What was sequenced was PBMCs. The sequence derives from a woman under 40 in good health and CMV-seronegative. The CDR3 DNA is TGTGCCAGTAGTATCGGCAGGGTGAACACTGAAGCTTTCTTT. Translating gives CASSIGRVNTEAFF. Drawing the rest from reference TRBV19 and TRBJ1-1, the complete variable domain is DGGITQSPKYLFRKEGQNVTLSCEQNLNHDAMYWYRQDPGQGLRLIYYSQIVNDFQKGDIAEGYSVSREKKESFPLTVTSAQKNPTAFYLCASSIGRVNTEAFFGQGTRLTVV.